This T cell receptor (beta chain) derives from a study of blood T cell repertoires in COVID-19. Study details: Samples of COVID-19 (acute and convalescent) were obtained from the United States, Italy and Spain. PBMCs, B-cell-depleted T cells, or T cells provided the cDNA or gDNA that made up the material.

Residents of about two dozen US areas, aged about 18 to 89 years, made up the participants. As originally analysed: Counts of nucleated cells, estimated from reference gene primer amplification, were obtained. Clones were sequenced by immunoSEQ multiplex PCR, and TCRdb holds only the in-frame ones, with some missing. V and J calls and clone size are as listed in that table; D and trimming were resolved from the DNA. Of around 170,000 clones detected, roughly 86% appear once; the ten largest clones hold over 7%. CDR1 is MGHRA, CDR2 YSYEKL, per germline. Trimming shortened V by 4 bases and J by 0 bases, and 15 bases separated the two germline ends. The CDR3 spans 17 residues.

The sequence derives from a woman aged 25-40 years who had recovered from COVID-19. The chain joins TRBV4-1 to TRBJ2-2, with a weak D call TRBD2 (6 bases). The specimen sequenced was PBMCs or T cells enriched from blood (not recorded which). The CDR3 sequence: CASSPRGLAANTGELFF. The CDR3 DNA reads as TGCGCCAGCAGCCCTCGCGGGTTAGCGGCGAACACCGGGGAGCTGTTTTTT.